These 21 T cell receptor beta chains were all obtained from the same sample, sequenced in a study of shared clonotypes between healthy human individuals (dated by TCRdb to the early 2020s). CD8 naive samples consisted of CD45RO-negative cells that were positively selected for CCR7, yielding a CD45RA+CCR7+ population without TemRA cells. To prepare the library, the immunoSEQ multiplex PCR assay was applied. TCRdb carries this immuneACCESS record with in-frame sequences only. Its versions omit some clonotypes, under half of them owing to an unresolved V gene in the studies checked, with the rest unexplained. The sample data list millions of clones, and roughly 91% of these were observed just once. Under 2% of the sample rests with the top ten. The sequencing input was naive CD8+ T cells from PBMCs. The cell subset or site label of this sample denotes: CD45RA+CCR7+. Receptor source: a young man in good health. Some clones in this sample may be carry-over from other donors' samples.

This rearrangement joins TRBV10-2 to TRBJ2-1, with D perhaps TRBD1 (6 bases). Between the trimmed V and J ends, which lost 6 bases and 6 bases, there was a span of 6 bases. The germline CDR1 and CDR2 sequences are WSHSY and SAAADI. This CDR3 has 11 residues. As DNA, the CDR3 is TGCGCCAGCAGGACAGGCAATGAGCAGTTCTTC. Protein: CASRTGNEQFF.

V usage is TRBV5-6 and J usage is TRBJ2-7, with TRBD1 identical over 10 bases. The V gene end was trimmed by 0 bases and the J gene end by 5 bases; junction bases not matched to a gene: 5. The CDR3 has 15 residues. Germline-derived CDR1 and CDR2 are SGHDT and YYEEEE. In DNA form, the CDR3 reads TGTGCCAGCAGCTTGGGGACAGGGGGTTACAACGAGCAGTACTTC. Translating it yields CASSLGTGGYNEQYF.

The chain recombines TRBV29-1 with TRBJ2-1; TRBD2 is a possible D gene (6 bases). The CDR3 length is 15 residues. V was pared by 0 bases and J by 6 bases, with 15 bases between. Germline assignment: CDR1 SQVTM and CDR2 ANQGSEA. CDR3 loop: CSVEDAEGRFNEQFF. CDR3 in DNA: TGCAGCGTTGAAGACGCGGAGGGCCGGTTCAATGAGCAGTTCTTC.

CDR3 nucleotide sequence: TGTGCCAGCAGGGGTCCAACGTCCTACGAGCAGTACTTC. Protein: CASRGPTSYEQYF. V is TRBV2 and J is TRBJ2-7; the D is unclear. This CDR3 has 13 residues. V was pared by 6 bases and J by 1 base, with 10 bases between. The germline CDR1 and CDR2 sequences are SNHLY and FYNNEI.

V gene TRBV11-2 combines with J gene TRBJ2-7; 7 nucleotides align to TRBD1. The V segment lost 5 bases and the J segment 2 bases; nucleotides outside the gene matches: 6. The CDR3 spans 14 residues. Germline assignment: CDR1 SGHAT and CDR2 FQNNGV. CDR3 in DNA: TGTGCCAGCAGCCAGACAGGGTTCCCCTACGAGCAGTACTTC. Translated, it gives CASSQTGFPYEQYF.

With respect to this clone: The junction departs from the called germline gene at one end, perhaps through a read error. This CDR3 is CAWSGGLACHF. Here the CDR3 DNA reads TGTGCCTGGAGTGGGGGACTAGCGTGTCATTTT. The V call is TRBV30, the J call TRBJ2-3, with 10 positions matching TRBD2. Germline CDR1 is GTSNPN and CDR2 is SVGIG (reference sequence). This CDR3 comprises 11 residues.

V is TRBV19 and J is TRBJ2-7; no reliable D call. CDR3 length: 15 amino acids. Deletions cut 1 base from V and 2 bases from J, with 12 bases between. CDR1 LNHDA and CDR2 SQIVND come from the germline V gene (reference sequence). CDR3 loop: CASSIGQDPTYEQYF. The CDR3 DNA sequence: TGTGCCAGTAGTATAGGGCAGGATCCGACCTACGAGCAGTACTTC.

V usage is TRBV19 and J usage is TRBJ2-3; D is undetermined. The CDR3 contains 14 residues. Trimming took 9 bases from V and 5 from J, leaving 18 bases between them. Germline V gene data show CDR1 as LNHDA and CDR2 as SQIVND (reference sequence). CDR3 coding DNA: TGTGCCAGCGCAAGTCGTGGTGAGCAAGATACGCAGTATTTT. Translation gives CASASRGEQDTQYF.

The V call is TRBV13, the J call TRBJ2-4; TRBD2 is a possible D gene (5 bases). There are 16 residues in the CDR3. Germline values: CDR1 PRHDT, CDR2 FYEKMQ (reference sequence). Trimming removed 2 bases at V and 1 base at J, with 12 bases between. CDR3 sequence: CASSLSEGRAKNIQYF. The CDR3 DNA reads TGTGCCAGCAGCTTATCAGAGGGAAGGGCCAAAAACATTCAGTACTTC.

The genes are TRBV27 and TRBJ2-7; maybe TRBD2 (5 bases). CDR1 is MNHEY and CDR2 is SMNVEV in the germline V gene (reference sequence). The V end lost 7 bases, the J end lost 0 bases, and 13 bases lay between the germline ends. The CDR3 runs 14 residues. CDR3 in DNA: TGTGCCAGCACCCCTTGGACTGGCTCCTACGAGCAGTACTTC. Its translation is CASTPWTGSYEQYF.

V gene TRBV7-9 combines with J gene TRBJ2-1, with D uncertain. V lost 3 bases, J lost 4 bases, and 13 bases lay in between. Germline lookup yields CDR1 SEHNR and CDR2 FQNEAQ (reference sequence). The CDR3 is made up of 15 amino acids. The CDR3 loop is CASSFSFTTYNEQFF. The DNA of the CDR3 is TGTGCCAGCAGCTTTAGCTTTACAACTTACAATGAGCAGTTCTTC.

The J gene is TRBJ1-2, the V gene TRBV7-9, with a possible D match to TRBD1 (5 bases). The V and J ends lost 0 bases and 8 bases respectively, with 13 bases between them. In germline, CDR1 is SEHNR, CDR2 FQNEAQ (reference sequence). The CDR3 is made up of 14 amino acids. As DNA, the CDR3 is TGTGCCAGCAGCTTAGCCGGGGGGGTGATCGGCTACACCTTC. This gives the protein CASSLAGGVIGYTF.

The V call is TRBV30, the J call TRBJ2-1, with TRBD2 matching 7 bases. V trimming: 1 base; J trimming: 6 bases; junction bases outside the gene matches: 6. The CDR3 spans 14 residues. Germline CDR1 reads GTSNPN; CDR2 reads SVGIG (reference sequence). The CDR3 DNA follows: TGTGCCTGGAGTGGACTGGGGGGGGTCAATGAGCAGTTCTTC. Translating it yields CAWSGLGGVNEQFF.

V is TRBV30 and J is TRBJ2-7; D is unresolved. V lost 4 bases to trimming and J lost 1 base, with 5 bases between them. CDR3 length equals 11 residues. Germline assignment: CDR1 GTSNPN and CDR2 SVGIG (reference sequence). The CDR3 region is CAWTTSYEQYF. CDR3 coding DNA: TGTGCCTGGACCACTTCCTACGAGCAGTACTTC.

V and J are TRBV15 and TRBJ2-4, with TRBD1 identical over 9 bases. This CDR3 has 17 residues. The ends lost 3 bases at V and 1 base at J; junction bases unmatched: 7. CDR1 is LNHNV and CDR2 is YYDKDF in the germline V gene (reference sequence). The CDR3, as DNA: TGTGCCACCAGCAGCAACAGGGGGCTGTCTGCCAAAAACATTCAGTACTTC. Amino acids: CATSSNRGLSAKNIQYF.

The rearrangement joins TRBV9 to TRBJ1-3; TRBD1 matches 10 bases. V gave up 5 bases and J gave up 3 bases; unmatched junction bases: 5. The length of the CDR3 is 15 residues. In germline, CDR1 is SGDLS, CDR2 YYNGEE. The CDR3 reads CASSMTGGSGNTIYF. CDR3 in DNA: TGTGCCAGCAGTATGACAGGGGGCAGTGGAAACACCATATATTTT.

The rearrangement joins TRBV27 to TRBJ2-2; D is uncertain. This CDR3 has 13 residues. V lost 1 base and J lost 7, with 7 bases in between. Germline lookup yields CDR1 MNHEY and CDR2 SMNVEV (reference sequence). DNA of the CDR3: TGTGCCAGCAGTTTATTAAGTGTCGGGGAGCTGTTTTTT. This sequence encodes CASSLLSVGELFF.

The chain joins TRBV6-1 to TRBJ2-7, with TRBD1 identical over 8 bases. The CDR3 is made up of 14 amino acids. Trimming removed 6 bases from V and 3 bases from J; junction bases left unmatched: 7. Germline CDR1 and CDR2: MNHNS and SASEGT. This CDR3 is CASRDRGWGYEQYF. The DNA for the CDR3 is TGTGCCAGCAGAGACAGGGGCTGGGGCTACGAGCAGTACTTC.

This rearrangement joins TRBV7-2 to TRBJ1-2; TRBD1 matches 7 bases. CDR1 and CDR2 from the germline V gene are SGHTA and FQGNSA. This CDR3 is 15 amino acids long. V trimming: 3 bases; J trimming: 8 bases; junction bases outside the gene matches: 12. The CDR3 sequence: CASSFSLGGGDGYTF. CDR3 in DNA: TGTGCCAGCAGCTTTAGTTTAGGAGGGGGCGACGGCTACACCTTC.

This clone showed up just a few times. This chain links TRBV19 with TRBJ2-2; D gene uncertain. V lost 4 bases to trimming and J lost 12 bases, with 9 bases between them. The CDR3 has 11 amino acids. CDR1 and CDR2 (germline): LNHDA, SQIVND (reference sequence). Here the CDR3 reads CASSTDKQLFF. The CDR3 bases are TGTGCCAGTAGTACAGATAAGCAGCTGTTTTTT.

This clone was seen just once. In the same sample, other DNA sequences code for this CDR3. The gene calls are TRBV28 and TRBJ2-7; D might be TRBD2 (6 bases). Germline values: CDR1 MDHEN, CDR2 SYDVKM. With 3 bases removed from V and 3 bases from J, the gap between germline ends came to 9 bases. The CDR3 extends over 13 amino acids. CDR3 protein: CASSFGRGYEQYF. The CDR3 bases are TGTGCCAGCAGTTTCGGGAGAGGCTACGAGCAGTACTTC.